The T cell receptor (beta chain) described here comes from a study of tumor-infiltrating lymphocytes in primary liver carcinoma. Study-wide points: Tumor tissue displayed a significantly greater top-250-clone fraction than blood (p = 0.039).

It was unsorted whole blood that yielded blood RNA, and germline DNA was also extracted. Of note for this clonotype: Its antigen remains unknown.

TCR beta cDNA was made from approximately 500 ng total RNA with a constant-region primer. TCR beta libraries came from three nested multiplex PCR rounds using slightly modified ARM-PCR. In the first two PCR rounds, TRBV1-TRBV30 forward primers were paired with a C-beta reverse primer, and each round lasted around 10 cycles. TCRdb ran MiXCR on the multiplex PCR reads and lists one entry per CDR3 protein. The sample gives 330,000 or so distinct CDR3 sequences, around three fifths of which show up once; about 6.1% is in the top ten. CDR3 length equals 17 residues. Between the trimmed V and J ends, which lost 5 bases and 0 bases, there was a span of 17 bases. Germline V gene sequence: CDR1 LNHDA, CDR2 SQIVND (reference sequence).

This sequence originates from a man between 35 and 55 years old with primary liver carcinoma and hepatitis B virus infection. V is TRBV19 and J is TRBJ2-1; tentatively, D is TRBD2 (6 bases). The specimen sequenced was peripheral blood. As DNA, the CDR3 is TGTGCCAGTAGTTATTGGTCGGGGGAGCTCTCCTACAATGAGCAGTTCTTC. Translation gives CASSYWSGELSYNEQFF.